This entry is about one T cell receptor (beta chain). Which antigen it targets is not known. Base qualities are not provided; no much larger clone lies one nucleotide away. V is cut back by 2 bases and J by 5 bases, with 6 bases in the junction unmatched. CDR1 and CDR2 are drawn from the germline V gene (reference sequence): LGHDT, YNNKEL. The CDR3 goes from the cysteine to the phenylalanine over 16 residues. Just the 48-base CDR3 DNA is kept, in frame starting at base 1. Per the publication, the time point label means: individuals recovered from natural SARS-CoV-2 infection. The record originates from a study of Ad26.COV2.S vaccination and SARS-CoV-2 variants (dated by TCRdb to about 2021). Concerning the study at large: TCRbeta repertoire sequencing was used to assess the specificity and breadth of SARS-CoV-2-reactive T cell receptors after Ad26.COV2.S vaccination. The TCR-sequenced set comprised approximately 32 samples: approximately 19 Ad26.COV2.S vaccine recipients, 5 placebo recipients and 8 SARS-CoV-2 convalescent individuals.

The full study reports these points: Comparable non-spike TCR breadth was observed between vaccine and placebo recipients, consistent with only spike being contained in the vaccine. Ad26.COV2.S recipients had higher spike-specific TCR breadth than placebo recipients (P = 0.0014). After vaccination, spike-specific CD8+ and CD4+ T cell responses were reported to show substantial breadth. The authors noted that the TCR breadth and depth analyses may have underestimated total T cell responses.

The immunoSEQ Assay was the method used to sequence TCRbeta CDR3 regions. After extraction, genomic DNA underwent amplification by bias-controlled multiplex PCR, followed by high-throughput sequencing. The paper's data handling went like this. To quantify the absolute abundance of every unique TCRbeta CDR3 region, sequences were collapsed and filtered. T cell fraction was estimated by normalizing TCRbeta template counts to usable DNA, with usable DNA measured through amplification of reference genes found in all nucleated cells. Repertoire TCRs were annotated as SARS-CoV-2-specific when V gene, CDR3 amino acid sequence and J gene were exactly matched to a known reactive TCR set. MIRA supplied the reference SARS-CoV-2 TCR set, which was filtered for enrichment in COVID-19-positive ImmuneCODE repertoires so that public or cross-reactive TCRs were removed. Using the MIRA antigens, annotated TCRs were further analysed by specific ORF or by position within an ORF. Breadth was defined as the number of annotated unique rearrangements divided by the total number of unique productive rearrangements, and depth was defined as the summed frequency of the annotated unique rearrangements. Group comparisons of TCR breadth used two-sided Wilcoxon rank-sum tests. TCRdb provides this immuneACCESS table in a form limited to in-frame rearrangements. Some clones are lacking; in checked studies, under half of them reflect an unresolved V gene, and why the rest are absent is not known. The DNA gave D and trimming, while V, J and clone size come from that table. For this sample there are 150,000 to 200,000 clones; roughly 85% appear just once. The top ten clones comprise 5.5% to 6% of the sample.

The rearrangement combines TRBV3-1 (or the pseudogene TRBV3-2) with TRBJ2-1; TRBD1 agrees with 10 junctional bases. The sample in question was peripheral blood, obtained after recovery from COVID-19. This receptor was identified in a human donor who had recovered from COVID-19. In nucleotide form, the sequence is TGTGCCAGCAGCCAACAGGCCGGGACAGGGGACAATGAGCAGTTCTTC. Translated, it gives CASSQQAGTGDNEQFF.